The rows below give T cell receptor beta chains drawn from one sample of a study of cytomegalovirus exposure and HLA in healthy donors. Sequenced by immunoSEQ multiplex PCR; TCRdb stores in-frame clones only, minus some. In total, the table holds approximately 54,000 clones. Sequenced sample: PBMCs. These receptors were taken from a woman aged 40-49 years in good health and CMV-seronegative. CDR3s include the opening cysteine and the closing phenylalanine or tryptophan. The D gene is left open where the match is weak.

NA TRBJ2-2 TRBV4-2 CASSQTTRGRTSNTGELFF TGTGCCAGCAGCCAAACTACGCGGGGCCGGACATCGAACACCGGGGAGCTGTTTTTT
NA TRBJ2-7 TRBV5-1 CASRRLSSAYEQYF TGCGCCAGCAGACGCCTATCTAGCGCCTACGAGCAGTACTTC
NA TRBJ1-4 TRBV6-5 CASSYSNQANEKLFF TGTGCCAGCAGTTACTCGAACCAGGCCAATGAAAAACTGTTTTTT
NA TRBJ2-7 TRBV7-2 CASSSLASYEQYF TGTGCCAGCAGCTCCTTAGCTTCCTACGAGCAGTACTTC
NA TRBJ2-2 TRBV6-6 CASSRAEANTGELFF TGTGCCAGCAGTAGAGCGGAGGCGAACACCGGGGAGCTGTTTTTT
NA TRBJ2-3 TRBV6-1 CASARTTDTQYF TGTGCCAGCGCCCGGACTACAGATACGCAGTATTTT
TRBD1 TRBJ1-2 TRBV2 CASSGGQGSILSGYTF TGTGCCAGCAGTGGGGGACAGGGTTCGATTCTCTCTGGCTACACCTTC
NA TRBJ1-6 TRBV4-2 CASSLSGGNSPLHF TGTGCCAGCAGCCTCTCGGGGGGTAATTCACCCCTCCACTTT
NA TRBJ2-6 TRBV15 CATSRERGFSGANVLTF TGTGCCACCAGCAGGGAAAGAGGCTTCTCTGGGGCCAACGTCCTGACTTTC
TRBD2 TRBJ2-1 TRBV15 CATRSSWASGSGEQFF TGTGCCACCCGATCCTCTTGGGCTAGCGGGAGCGGTGAGCAGTTCTTC
NA TRBJ2-7 TRBV28 CASSPPWGEDEQYF TGTGCCAGCAGCCCCCCCTGGGGCGAAGACGAGCAGTACTTC
NA TRBJ1-5 TRBV7-2 CASSLVGGQASNQPQHF TGTGCCAGCAGCTTAGTAGGCGGGCAGGCTAGCAATCAGCCCCAGCATTTT